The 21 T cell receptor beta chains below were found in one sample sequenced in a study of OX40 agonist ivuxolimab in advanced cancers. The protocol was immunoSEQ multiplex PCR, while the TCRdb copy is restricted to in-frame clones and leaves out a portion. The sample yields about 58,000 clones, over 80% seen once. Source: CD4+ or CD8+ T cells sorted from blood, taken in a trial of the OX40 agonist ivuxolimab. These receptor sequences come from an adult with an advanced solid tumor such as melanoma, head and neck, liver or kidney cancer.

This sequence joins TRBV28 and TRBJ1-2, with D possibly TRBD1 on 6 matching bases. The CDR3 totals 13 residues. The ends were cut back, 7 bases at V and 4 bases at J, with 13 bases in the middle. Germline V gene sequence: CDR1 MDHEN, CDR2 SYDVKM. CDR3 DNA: TGTGCCAGCAAGTTACTGGACAGCTATGGCTACACCTTC. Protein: CASKLLDSYGYTF.

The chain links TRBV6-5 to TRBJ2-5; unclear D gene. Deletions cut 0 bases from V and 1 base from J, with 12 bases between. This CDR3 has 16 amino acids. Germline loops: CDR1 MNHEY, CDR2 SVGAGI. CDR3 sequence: CASSYSNTVAQETQYF. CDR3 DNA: TGTGCCAGCAGTTACTCGAACACGGTCGCCCAAGAGACCCAGTACTTC.

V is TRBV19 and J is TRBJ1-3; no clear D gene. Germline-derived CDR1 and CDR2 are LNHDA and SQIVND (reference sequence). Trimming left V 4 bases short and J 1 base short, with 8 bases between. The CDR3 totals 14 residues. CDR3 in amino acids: CASSSTASGNTIYF. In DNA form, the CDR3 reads TGTGCCAGTAGTAGTACGGCTTCTGGAAACACCATATATTTT.

CDR3 nucleotides: TGTGCCAGCAGCTTAAGCGGGGGAACCACCGGGGAGCTGTTTTTT. Translating gives CASSLSGGTTGELFF. This sequence joins TRBV7-3 and TRBJ2-2; 7 bases agree with TRBD2. V lost 1 base to trimming and J lost 4 bases; unmatched junction nucleotides: 3. Germline values: CDR1 SGHTA, CDR2 FQGTGA. This CDR3 is built from 15 residues.

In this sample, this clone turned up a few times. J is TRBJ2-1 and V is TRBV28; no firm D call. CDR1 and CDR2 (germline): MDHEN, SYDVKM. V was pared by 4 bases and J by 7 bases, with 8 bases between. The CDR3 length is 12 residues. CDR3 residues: CASSSSANEQFF. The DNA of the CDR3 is TGTGCCAGCAGTTCCTCGGCTAATGAGCAGTTCTTC.

The CDR3 here is CASSLGLPTYEQYF. The CDR3 DNA sequence: TGCGCCAGCAGCTTGGGACTCCCGACCTACGAGCAGTACTTC. The rearrangement joins TRBV5-1 to TRBJ2-7; D call uncertain. Trimming removed 0 bases at V and 2 bases at J, with 9 bases between. The CDR3 has 14 residues. Germline values: CDR1 SGHRS, CDR2 YFSETQ.

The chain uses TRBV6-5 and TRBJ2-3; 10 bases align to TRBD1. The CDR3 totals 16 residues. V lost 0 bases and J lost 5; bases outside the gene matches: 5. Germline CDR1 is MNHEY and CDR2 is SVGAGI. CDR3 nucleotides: TGTGCCAGCAGTTACTCTCGAGGGACAGGGGAAGATACGCAGTATTTT. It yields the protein CASSYSRGTGEDTQYF.

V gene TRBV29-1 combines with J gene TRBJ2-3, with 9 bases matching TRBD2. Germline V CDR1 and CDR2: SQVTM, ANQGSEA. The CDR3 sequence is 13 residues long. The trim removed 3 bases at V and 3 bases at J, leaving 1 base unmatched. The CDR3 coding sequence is TGCAGCGTTGAGGCGGGGGGGACAGATACGCAGTATTTT. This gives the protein CSVEAGGTDTQYF.

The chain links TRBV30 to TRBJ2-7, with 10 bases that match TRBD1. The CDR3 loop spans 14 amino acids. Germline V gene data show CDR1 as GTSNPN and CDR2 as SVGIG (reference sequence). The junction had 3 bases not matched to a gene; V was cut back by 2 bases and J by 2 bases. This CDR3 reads CAWSTGTGAYEQYF. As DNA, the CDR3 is TGTGCCTGGAGTACCGGGACAGGGGCCTACGAGCAGTACTTC.

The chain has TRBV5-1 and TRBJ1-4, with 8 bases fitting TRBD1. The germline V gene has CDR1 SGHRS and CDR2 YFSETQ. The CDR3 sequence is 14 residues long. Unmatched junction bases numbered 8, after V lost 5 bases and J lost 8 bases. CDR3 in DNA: TGCGCCAGCAGGCGGACAGGGCCCAGCGAAAAACTGTTTTTT. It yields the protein CASRRTGPSEKLFF.

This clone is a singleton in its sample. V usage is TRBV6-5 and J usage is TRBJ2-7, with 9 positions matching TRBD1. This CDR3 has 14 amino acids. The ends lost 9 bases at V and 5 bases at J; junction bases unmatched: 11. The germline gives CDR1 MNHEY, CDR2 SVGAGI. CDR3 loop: CASSGTGPIHEQYF. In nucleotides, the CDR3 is TGTGCCAGTTCCGGGACAGGGCCAATCCACGAGCAGTACTTC.

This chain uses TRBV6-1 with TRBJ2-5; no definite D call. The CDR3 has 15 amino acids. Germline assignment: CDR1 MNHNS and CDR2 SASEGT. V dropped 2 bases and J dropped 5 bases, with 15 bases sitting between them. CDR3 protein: CASSEMPTGGETQYF. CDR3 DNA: TGTGCCAGCAGTGAAATGCCGACTGGTGGGGAGACCCAGTACTTC.

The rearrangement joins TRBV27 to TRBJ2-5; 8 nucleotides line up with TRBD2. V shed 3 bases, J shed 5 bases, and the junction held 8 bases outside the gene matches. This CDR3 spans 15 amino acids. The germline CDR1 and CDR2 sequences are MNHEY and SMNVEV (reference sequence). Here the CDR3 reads CASSLGSGVAETQYF. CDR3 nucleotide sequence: TGTGCCAGCAGTTTGGGTAGCGGGGTTGCGGAGACCCAGTACTTC.

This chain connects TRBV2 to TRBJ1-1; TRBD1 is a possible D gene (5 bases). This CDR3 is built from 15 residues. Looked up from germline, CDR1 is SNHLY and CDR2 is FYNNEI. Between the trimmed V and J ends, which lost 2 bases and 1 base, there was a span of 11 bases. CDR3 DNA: TGTGCCAGCAGTGAAAGGGGAGGATCGAACACTGAAGCTTTCTTT. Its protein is CASSERGGSNTEAFF.

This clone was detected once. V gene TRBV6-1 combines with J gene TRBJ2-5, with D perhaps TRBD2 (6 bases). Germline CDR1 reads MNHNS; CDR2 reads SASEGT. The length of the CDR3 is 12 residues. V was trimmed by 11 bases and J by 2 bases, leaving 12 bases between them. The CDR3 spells CAFRGVQETQYF. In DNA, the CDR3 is TGTGCCTTTCGCGGGGTTCAAGAGACCCAGTACTTC.

CDR3 coding DNA: TGTGCCAGCAGTTTTGGTTTTGCGGGGGGCTCCTACAATGAGCAGTTCTTC. It specifies CASSFGFAGGSYNEQFF. The chain has TRBV27 and TRBJ2-1; 8 positions match TRBD2. Trimming cost V 3 bases and J 0 bases; bases outside gene matches: 7. The CDR3 contains 17 residues. Germline V gene data show CDR1 as MNHEY and CDR2 as SMNVEV (reference sequence).

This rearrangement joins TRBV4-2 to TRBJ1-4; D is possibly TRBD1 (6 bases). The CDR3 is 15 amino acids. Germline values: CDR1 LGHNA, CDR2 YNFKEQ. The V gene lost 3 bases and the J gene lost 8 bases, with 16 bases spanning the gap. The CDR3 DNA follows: TGTGCCAGCAGCCAGCCCGGGACAAACCCAGAAAAACTGTTTTTT. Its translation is CASSQPGTNPEKLFF.

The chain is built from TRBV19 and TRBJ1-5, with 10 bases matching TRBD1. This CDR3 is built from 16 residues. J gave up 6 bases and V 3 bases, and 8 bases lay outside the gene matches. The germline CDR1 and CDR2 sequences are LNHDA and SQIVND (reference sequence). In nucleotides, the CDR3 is TGTGCCAGTAGTATGCCCGGGACAGGGGTAGGTCAGCCCCAGCATTTT. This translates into CASSMPGTGVGQPQHF.

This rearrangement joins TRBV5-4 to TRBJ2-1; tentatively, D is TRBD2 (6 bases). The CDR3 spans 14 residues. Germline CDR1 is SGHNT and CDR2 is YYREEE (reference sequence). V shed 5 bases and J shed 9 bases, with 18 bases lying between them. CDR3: CASSGTAPPVEQFF. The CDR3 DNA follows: TGTGCCAGCAGTGGGACTGCCCCCCCAGTTGAGCAGTTCTTC.

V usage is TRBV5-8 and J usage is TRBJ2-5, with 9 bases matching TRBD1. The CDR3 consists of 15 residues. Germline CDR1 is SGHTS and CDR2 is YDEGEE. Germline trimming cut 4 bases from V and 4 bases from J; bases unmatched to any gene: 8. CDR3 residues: CASSIGQGWPETQYF. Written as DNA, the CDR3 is TGTGCCAGCAGCATCGGACAGGGGTGGCCAGAGACCCAGTACTTC.

The CDR3 protein is CASSEFMRPQHF. The CDR3, as DNA: TGTGCCAGCAGTGAATTTATGAGGCCCCAGCATTTT. The chain uses TRBV2 and TRBJ1-5, with D uncertain. The CDR3 extends over 12 amino acids. V dropped 2 bases and J dropped 9 bases, with 8 bases sitting between them. CDR1 is SNHLY and CDR2 is FYNNEI in the germline V gene.